Presented here are 27 T cell receptor beta chains from one specimen sequenced in a study of shared clonotypes between healthy human individuals. Sequenced by immunoSEQ multiplex PCR; TCRdb stores in-frame clones only, minus some. The table includes hundreds of thousands of clones, 95% to 98% detected once. Sequencing was performed on naive CD4+ T cells sorted from blood. Subset of the sample: CD45RA+ positively selected. The origin of the receptors is a woman aged 25-40 years in good health.

J is TRBJ1-5 and V is TRBV6-1; D perhaps matches TRBD1 (6 bases). CDR1 MNHNS and CDR2 SASEGT come from the germline V gene. V was cut by 3 bases and J by 7 bases, with 22 bases left in between. The CDR3 loop spans 17 amino acids. CDR3 in amino acids: CASSDRGAGDWKQPQHF. The CDR3 DNA reads as TGTGCCAGCAGTGACCGCGGGGCAGGGGATTGGAAACAGCCCCAGCATTTT.

V gene TRBV6-5 combines with J gene TRBJ2-1; 7 bases agree with TRBD1. The CDR3 sequence is 16 residues long. CDR1 is MNHEY, CDR2 SVGAGI, per germline. The V segment lost 1 base and the J segment 4 bases; nucleotides outside the gene matches: 7. The CDR3 reads CASSYFGQEPYNEQFF. The CDR3 nucleotides read TGTGCCAGCAGTTACTTCGGACAGGAACCGTACAATGAGCAGTTCTTC.

This rearrangement joins TRBV2 to TRBJ2-7; D gene uncertain. CDR3 length equals 16 residues. The germline CDR1 and CDR2 sequences are SNHLY and FYNNEI. The V end lost 0 bases, the J end lost 3 bases, and 15 bases lay between the germline ends. CDR3 region: CASSEAGLSIIYEQYF. The CDR3 DNA is TGTGCCAGCAGTGAAGCTGGGCTCTCTATAATCTACGAGCAGTACTTC.

The chain carries TRBV19 and TRBJ2-1, with 11 bases that match TRBD2. Germline V gene sequence: CDR1 LNHDA, CDR2 SQIVND (reference sequence). This CDR3 spans 16 amino acids. V lost 4 bases, J lost 4 bases, and 6 bases stayed unmatched. The CDR3 DNA sequence: TGTGCCAGTAGTAGAATAGCGGGAGGGCCGTACAATGAGCAGTTCTTC. Translated, it gives CASSRIAGGPYNEQFF.

This sequence joins TRBV15 and TRBJ1-6; D call uncertain. Germline assignment: CDR1 LNHNV and CDR2 YYDKDF (reference sequence). CDR3 size: 14 residues. V gave up 5 bases and J gave up 9 bases, with 14 bases separating them. The CDR3 spells CATSVRLYGSPLHF. Written as DNA, the CDR3 is TGTGCCACCAGCGTCCGGCTCTATGGTTCACCCCTCCACTTT.

The chain combines TRBV5-8 with TRBJ2-5; D could derive from TRBD1 or TRBD2 (5 bases each). The length of the CDR3 is 15 residues. Trimming left V 7 bases short and J 2 bases short, with 18 bases between. Per the germline V gene, CDR1 is SGHTS and CDR2 is YDEGEE. The CDR3 DNA follows: TGTGCCAGCTTTTATGCAGGGAGCTGGCAAGAGACCCAGTACTTC. It yields the protein CASFYAGSWQETQYF.

V usage is TRBV6-5 and J usage is TRBJ2-1; 7 bases agree with TRBD2. The CDR3 has 14 residues. Germline V lookup: CDR1 MNHEY, CDR2 SVGAGI. V trimming: 0 bases; J trimming: 10 bases; junction bases outside the gene matches: 6. The CDR3 loop reads CASSYSSGGGEQFF. In nucleotides, the CDR3 is TGTGCCAGCAGTTACTCGTCTGGCGGGGGAGAGCAGTTCTTC.

The chain recombines TRBV27 with TRBJ1-4; the D gene is possibly TRBD1 (5 bases). V dropped 0 bases and J dropped 7 bases, with 12 bases sitting between them. The V gene's germline CDR1 is MNHEY and CDR2 SMNVEV (reference sequence). The length of the CDR3 is 15 residues. Here the CDR3 reads CASSLSKGRGEKLFF. The CDR3 DNA sequence: TGTGCCAGCAGTTTATCTAAGGGACGAGGTGAAAAACTGTTTTTT.

The V gene is TRBV5-1, the J gene TRBJ2-7; possible D gene TRBD2, 5 bases. This CDR3 comprises 14 residues. Trimming cost V 2 bases and J 3 bases, with 12 bases left between them. CDR1 SGHRS and CDR2 YFSETQ come from the germline V gene. CDR3 protein: CASSFSSGSYEQYF. Here the CDR3 DNA reads TGCGCCAGCAGCTTTTCCAGCGGCAGCTACGAGCAGTACTTC. Full variable domain (rest looked up from reference TRBV5-1 and TRBJ2-7): KAGVTQTPRYLIKTRGQQVTLSCSPISGHRSVSWYQQTPGQGLQFLFEYFSETQRNKGNFPGRFSGRQFSNSRSEMNVSTLELGDSALYLCASSFSSGSYEQYFGPGTRLTVT.

V usage is TRBV27 and J usage is TRBJ1-1; D perhaps matches TRBD1 (5 bases). The ends were cut back, 6 bases at V and 3 bases at J, with 29 bases in the middle. Germline CDR1 reads MNHEY; CDR2 reads SMNVEV (reference sequence). This CDR3 contains 19 residues. The DNA for the CDR3 is TGTGCCAGCAGAATCTACGGGGGATCTTCGACCAGTTTGGACACTGAAGCTTTCTTT. This gives the protein CASRIYGGSSTSLDTEAFF.

The chain carries TRBV9 and TRBJ2-2, with D unresolved. CDR3 size: 13 residues. CDR1 is SGDLS and CDR2 is YYNGEE in the germline V gene. V was shortened by 0 bases and J by 6 bases, with 6 bases between the two germline ends. CDR3 residues: CASSVGGSGELFF. Written as DNA, the CDR3 is TGTGCCAGCAGCGTAGGGGGTTCCGGGGAGCTGTTTTTT.

This clone turned up a few times. The same CDR3 is also encoded by other DNA sequences in this sample. This chain uses TRBV7-9 with TRBJ2-7; D is perhaps TRBD2 (5 bases). Germline assignment: CDR1 SEHNR and CDR2 FQNEAQ (reference sequence). The length of the CDR3 is 12 residues. The V and J ends lost 3 bases and 3 bases respectively, with 6 bases between them. CDR3 protein: CASSFRGYEQYF. The CDR3 DNA sequence: TGTGCCAGCAGCTTCCGGGGCTACGAGCAGTACTTC.

The CDR3 protein is CATGTGSSYEQYF. The CDR3 coding sequence is TGTGCGACCGGGACAGGGAGCTCCTACGAGCAGTACTTC. The chain is built from TRBV27 and TRBJ2-5, with 9 bases lining up with TRBD1. The closer fit of TRBJ2-7 to the DNA end suggests the J call may be wrong. This CDR3 comprises 13 residues. The germline V gene has CDR1 MNHEY and CDR2 SMNVEV (reference sequence).

V usage is TRBV5-1 and J usage is TRBJ2-5; D is unclear. Germline CDR1 is SGHRS and CDR2 is YFSETQ. Trimming removed 3 bases from V and 0 bases from J, with 12 bases in between. CDR3 length: 15 residues. Here the CDR3 reads CASSSAPLYQETQYF. CDR3 nucleotide sequence: TGCGCCAGCAGCTCCGCTCCACTGTACCAAGAGACCCAGTACTTC.

The CDR3 spells CASSYGGRGSNQPQHF. Here the CDR3 DNA reads TGTGCCAGCAGCTATGGGGGCAGGGGGAGCAATCAGCCCCAGCATTTT. The rearrangement joins TRBV5-4 to TRBJ1-5; TRBD1 matches 7 bases. The CDR3 spans 16 residues. V lost 3 bases and J lost 1; bases outside the gene matches: 7. In germline, CDR1 is SGHNT, CDR2 YYREEE (reference sequence).

This sequence joins TRBV2 and TRBJ2-2; 10 nucleotides agree with TRBD2. After removal of 4 bases from V and 4 bases from J, the junction contained 9 bases not matched to a gene. CDR1 and CDR2 (germline): SNHLY, FYNNEI. The CDR3 contains 17 residues. CDR3 nucleotide sequence: TGTGCCAGCAGTGTTTTCCCTAGCGGGAGTCGCACCGGGGAGCTGTTTTTT. The encoded protein is CASSVFPSGSRTGELFF.

The V gene is TRBV27, the J gene TRBJ2-2; D unresolved. The CDR3 is 14 residues long. V lost 6 bases and J lost 3, with 11 bases in between. Germline lookup yields CDR1 MNHEY and CDR2 SMNVEV (reference sequence). The CDR3 region has the DNA TGTGCCAGCAGCCCCGTTATGTACACCGGGGAGCTGTTTTTT. Encoded protein: CASSPVMYTGELFF.

The chain uses TRBV10-3 and TRBJ2-2, with a tentative D call TRBD1 (6 bases). Germline CDR1 and CDR2: ENHRY and SYGVKD. The CDR3 covers 14 residues. Trimming took 11 bases from V and 3 from J, leaving 16 bases between them. CDR3 sequence: CAVQGRLDTGELFF. DNA of the CDR3: TGTGCCGTACAGGGACGACTGGACACCGGGGAGCTGTTTTTT.

This clone was counted once. The chain couples TRBV6-1 to TRBJ2-3; 7 nucleotides line up with TRBD1. Germline trimming cut 2 bases from V and 0 bases from J; bases unmatched to any gene: 5. The CDR3 consists of 16 residues. Germline V lookup: CDR1 MNHNS, CDR2 SASEGT. The CDR3 region is CASSEHRGASTDTQYF. The DNA for the CDR3 is TGTGCCAGCAGTGAACACAGGGGTGCTAGCACAGATACGCAGTATTTT.

This clone has only one observation. This chain links TRBV25-1 with TRBJ2-2; TRBD2 aligns across 12 bases. The CDR3 extends over 16 amino acids. Germline V gene sequence: CDR1 MGHDK, CDR2 SYGVNS. J gave up 3 bases and V 4 bases, and 3 bases lay outside the gene matches. The CDR3 region is CASSGTSGTYTGELFF. CDR3 in DNA: TGTGCCAGCAGTGGGACTAGCGGGACCTACACCGGGGAGCTGTTTTTT.

The rearrangement uses TRBV7-8 and TRBJ2-1; TRBD1 matches at 8 bases. The CDR3 contains 15 residues. The J segment lost 0 bases and the V segment lost 5 bases, leaving 3 bases of the junction unmatched. CDR1 SGHVS and CDR2 FQNEAQ come from the germline V gene. CDR3 sequence (DNA): TGTGCCAGCAGCCAAACAGGGGGCTCCTACAATGAGCAGTTCTTC. It specifies CASSQTGGSYNEQFF.

This rearrangement joins TRBV6-5 to TRBJ1-2; D not resolved. Germline CDR1 MNHEY, CDR2 SVGAGI. V lost 2 bases and J lost 5, with 9 bases in between. CDR3 length equals 13 residues. The CDR3 bases are TGTGCCAGCAGTTACGATGGCGCTTATGGCTACACCTTC. Its translation is CASSYDGAYGYTF.

V is TRBV4-1 and J is TRBJ2-1, with no clear D. Trimming shortened V by 4 bases and J by 0 bases, and 10 bases separated the two germline ends. Germline assignment: CDR1 MGHRA and CDR2 YSYEKL. The CDR3 extends over 15 amino acids. The CDR3 coding sequence is TGCGCCAGCAGCCTCTATCAAGACTCCTACAATGAGCAGTTCTTC. Translating it yields CASSLYQDSYNEQFF.

The V and J genes are TRBV30 and TRBJ2-7, with D uncertain. Germline assignment: CDR1 GTSNPN and CDR2 SVGIG (reference sequence). Trimming removed 4 bases from V and 2 bases from J, with 15 bases in between. The CDR3 totals 14 residues. Here the CDR3 reads CAWTRGLTPYEQYF. The CDR3, as DNA: TGTGCCTGGACTCGAGGTCTCACCCCCTACGAGCAGTACTTC.

This clone was counted a single time. The chain employs TRBV7-8 and TRBJ2-2; 9 nucleotides line up with TRBD1. The trim removed 0 bases at V and 5 bases at J, leaving 4 bases unmatched. Germline V CDR1 and CDR2: SGHVS, FQNEAQ. The CDR3 covers 16 residues. CDR3 bases: TGTGCCAGCAGCTTAGCTCACAGGGGGCTAACCGGGGAGCTGTTTTTT. Its protein is CASSLAHRGLTGELFF.

In regard to this clone: One junction end does not reproduce the germline sequence, and a read error may be involved. The chain links TRBV7-9 to TRBJ2-7; D gene ambiguous. The CDR3 loop spans 11 amino acids. Germline lookup yields CDR1 SEHNR and CDR2 FQNEAQ (reference sequence). CDR3 amino acids: CASSQSRVMHF. For the CDR3, the DNA is TGTGCCAGCAGCCAATCAAGGGTAATGCACTTC.

The chain combines TRBV2 with TRBJ2-7, with TRBD2 matching 8 bases. The CDR3 is 17 amino acids. After removal of 6 bases from V and 0 bases from J, the junction contained 13 bases not matched to a gene. Germline values: CDR1 SNHLY, CDR2 FYNNEI. The CDR3 region has the DNA TGTGCCAGCAGACCCTCCGATGGCGGGAGGAACTCCTACGAGCAGTACTTC. This encodes CASRPSDGGRNSYEQYF.